What follows describes a single T cell receptor (beta chain). Antigen specificity is unknown. This entry belongs to a study of T cell responses to AZD1222 COVID-19 vaccine. Study background: Second doses that came at about 4 or about 12 weeks were put together.

Method: immunoSEQ multiplex PCR; TCRdb's copy keeps in-frame clones and lacks some. The data contain about 160,000 clones, about 90% of them singletons. Per the germline V gene, CDR1 is LGHNA and CDR2 is YNFKEQ. The CDR3 has 14 amino acids. Trimming took off 4 bases at V and 2 bases at J, with 11 bases between the two ends. Notes on the study in general: Nearly half of spike-specific TCRs reportedly go after variant regions that carry no mutations.

V gene TRBV4-2 combines with J gene TRBJ1-1, with no clear D. This sequence was found in an adult in good health. Sequenced here: peripheral blood, sampled on day 0 of AZD1222 vaccination. CDR3 amino acids: CASSPSPPNTEAFF. CDR3 bases: TGTGCCAGCAGCCCCAGTCCCCCAAACACTGAAGCTTTCTTT.